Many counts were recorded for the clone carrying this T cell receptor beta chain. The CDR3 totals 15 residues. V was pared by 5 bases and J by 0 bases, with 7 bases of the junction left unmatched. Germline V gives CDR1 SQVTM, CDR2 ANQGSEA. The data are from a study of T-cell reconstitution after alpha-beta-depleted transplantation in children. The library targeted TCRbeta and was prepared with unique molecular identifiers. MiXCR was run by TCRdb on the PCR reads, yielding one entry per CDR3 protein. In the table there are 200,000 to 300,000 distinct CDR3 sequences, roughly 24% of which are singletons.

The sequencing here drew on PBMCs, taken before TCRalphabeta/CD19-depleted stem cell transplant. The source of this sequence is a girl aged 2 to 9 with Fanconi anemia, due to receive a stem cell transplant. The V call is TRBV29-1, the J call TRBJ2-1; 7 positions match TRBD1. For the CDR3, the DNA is TGCAGCGTTTACCCCCAGGGGGTCTCCTACAATGAGCAGTTCTTC. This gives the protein CSVYPQGVSYNEQFF.